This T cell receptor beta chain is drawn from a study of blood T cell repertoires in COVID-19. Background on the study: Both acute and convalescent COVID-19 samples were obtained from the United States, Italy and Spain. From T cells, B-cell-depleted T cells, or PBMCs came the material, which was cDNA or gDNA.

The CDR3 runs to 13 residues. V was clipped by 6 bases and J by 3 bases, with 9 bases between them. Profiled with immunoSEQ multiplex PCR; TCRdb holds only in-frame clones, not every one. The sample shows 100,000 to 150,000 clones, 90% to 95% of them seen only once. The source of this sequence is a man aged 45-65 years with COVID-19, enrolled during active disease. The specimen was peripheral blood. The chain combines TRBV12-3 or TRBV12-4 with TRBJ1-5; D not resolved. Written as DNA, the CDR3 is TGTGCCAGCAGCCTAGCGTACAATCAGCCCCAGCATTTT. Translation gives CASSLAYNQPQHF.